These 10 T cell receptor beta chains were all obtained from the same sample, sequenced in a study of T cell responses to AZD1222 COVID-19 vaccine. Some clones are missing from TCRdb's copy, which holds only in-frame ones; the method was immunoSEQ multiplex PCR. Among about 140,000 clones, about 90% were seen once, and the ten largest hold 1.5% to 2%. The sequencing used peripheral blood, collected on day 0 of AZD1222 vaccination. Receptors were obtained from an adult in good health.

V and J are TRBV9 and TRBJ2-5; 12 bases map to TRBD1. V shed 0 bases, J shed 5 bases, and the junction held 5 bases outside the gene matches. The CDR3 consists of 16 residues. Germline CDR1 reads SGDLS; CDR2 reads YYNGEE. The CDR3 nucleotides are TGTGCCAGCAGCGTAGGGGCGGGACAGGGGGCTGAGACCCAGTACTTC. Translated, it gives CASSVGAGQGAETQYF.

This clone appeared once. The chain recombines TRBV6-5 with TRBJ2-1; 8 bases are a match to TRBD2. Losses at the gene ends were 0 bases for V and 5 bases for J; bases not matched to a gene: 6. CDR3 length equals 16 residues. Germline lookup yields CDR1 MNHEY and CDR2 SVGAGI. The CDR3 sequence: CASSYSNSGGDNEQFF. In nucleotides, the CDR3 is TGTGCCAGCAGTTACTCGAACAGCGGGGGTGACAATGAGCAGTTCTTC.

The chain combines TRBV6-5 with TRBJ2-1; D uncertain. The length of the CDR3 is 15 residues. Germline V gene sequence: CDR1 MNHEY, CDR2 SVGAGI. Trimming took 4 bases from V and 0 from J, leaving 10 bases between them. The CDR3 nucleotides are TGTGCCAGCAGTTCCCCCGATAACTCCTACAATGAGCAGTTCTTC. Its translation: CASSSPDNSYNEQFF.

CDR3 amino acids: CASSSTTGDYGYTF. For the CDR3, the DNA is TGTGCCAGCAGCTCAACGACAGGGGACTATGGCTACACCTTC. The chain combines TRBV5-4 with TRBJ1-2; 8 bases match TRBD1. CDR3 length: 14 residues. V was pared by 3 bases and J by 3 bases, with 4 bases of the junction left unmatched. Germline values: CDR1 SGHNT, CDR2 YYREEE (reference sequence).

V gene TRBV6-5 combines with J gene TRBJ1-6; D remains ambiguous. The CDR3 is made up of 11 amino acids. Germline assignment: CDR1 MNHEY and CDR2 SVGAGI. V was cut by 8 bases and J by 7 bases, with 6 bases left in between. This chain's CDR3 is CASGKNSPLHF. CDR3 DNA: TGTGCCAGCGGAAAGAATTCACCCCTCCACTTT.

The J gene is TRBJ1-5, the V gene TRBV5-4; D possibly corresponds to TRBD1 (6 bases). Germline V gene lookup returns CDR1 SGHNT and CDR2 YYREEE (reference sequence). The CDR3 runs to 16 residues. V lost 4 bases and J lost 4, with 18 bases in between. The CDR3 protein is CASSLGGGVGNQPQHF. In DNA form, the CDR3 reads TGTGCCAGCAGCCTCGGAGGGGGAGTGGGGAATCAGCCCCAGCATTTT.

The chain combines TRBV4-1 with TRBJ1-3, with D hard to call. V was pared by 4 bases and J by 8 bases, with 21 bases between. The CDR3 covers 16 residues. CDR1 is MGHRA and CDR2 is YSYEKL in the germline V gene. The CDR3 reads CASSPGPLSGSDTIYF. DNA of the CDR3: TGCGCCAGCAGCCCGGGCCCATTGAGCGGGTCCGACACCATATATTTT.

The chain is built from TRBV6-5 and TRBJ1-6; unclear D gene. The V and J ends lost 2 bases and 10 bases respectively, with 9 bases between them. Germline V gene lookup returns CDR1 MNHEY and CDR2 SVGAGI. The CDR3 has 13 amino acids. The CDR3 spells CASSYGSESPLHF. CDR3 sequence (DNA): TGTGCCAGCAGTTACGGTTCAGAATCACCCCTCCACTTT.

J is TRBJ1-2 and V is TRBV27; TRBD1 might be the D (5 bases). Trimming left V 1 base short and J 6 bases short, with 15 bases between. Germline assignment: CDR1 MNHEY and CDR2 SMNVEV (reference sequence). The CDR3 loop spans 15 amino acids. The DNA of the CDR3 is TGTGCCAGCAGTTTATACCGTGGGGGAACGGATGGCTACACCTTC. Protein: CASSLYRGGTDGYTF.

This clone was counted once. This chain joins TRBV29-1 and TRBJ1-2; D is unresolved. From germline, CDR1 is SQVTM and CDR2 ANQGSEA. Trimming took off 0 bases at V and 8 bases at J, with 22 bases between the two ends. CDR3 size: 16 residues. CDR3: CSVEERARTLPKGYTF. CDR3 nucleotide sequence: TGCAGCGTTGAAGAGCGGGCCAGAACCCTTCCAAAGGGCTACACCTTC.